This T cell receptor (beta chain) was found in a study of T cells in Graves' hyperthyroidism and ophthalmopathy. RNA transcripts yielded amplified TCR beta CDR3 regions. Researchers ran a first-round RT-PCR on the TCR CDR3 using the HTBI primer set. MiXCR, run by TCRdb on the multiplex PCR reads, gives a single entry per CDR3 protein. The profile shows about 640,000 distinct CDR3 sequences, 13% to 15% of them singletons. The germline V gene has CDR1 LNHNV and CDR2 YYDKDF (reference sequence). Between the trimmed V and J ends, which lost 1 base and 2 bases, there was a span of 3 bases. The CDR3 is made up of 12 amino acids. This clonotype was counted ten times or more.

The sequencing input was blood. The origin of this receptor is a woman in her fifties or sixties with Graves' ophthalmopathy. J is TRBJ2-7 and V is TRBV15; D not resolved. The CDR3 DNA sequence: TGTGCCACCAGCAGAGGAGCCTACGAGCAGTACTTC. Protein: CATSRGAYEQYF.